This is a list of T cell receptor beta chains from one sample in a study of cytomegalovirus exposure and HLA in healthy donors. Profiled with immunoSEQ multiplex PCR; TCRdb holds only in-frame clones, not every one. The table shows roughly 170,000 clones, with under 90% occurring only once. The sample taken for sequencing was PBMCs. The source is a man between 25 and 39 years old in good health and CMV-seropositive. The CDR3 runs from the conserved cysteine through the conserved F or W. The D gene is left open where the match is weak. Clone size is shown for a subset of rows, as once, few, many or a class of expanded clone.

J,D,V,size,DNA,CDR3
TRBJ1-5,TRBD1,TRBV10-3,NA,TGTGCCATCAGTGAGGGGACAGGCTATAGCAATCAGCCCCAGCATTTT,CAISEGTGYSNQPQHF
TRBJ2-1,TRBD1,TRBV11-2,NA,TGTGCCAGCAGCTTAGCGAGGGTAGATAGGGGGCGCAGGGGTGAGCAGTTCTTC,CASSLARVDRGRRGEQFF
TRBJ2-7,TRBD1,TRBV7-9,NA,TGTGCCAGCAGCTTCTCGGGGACAGGATCCTATCTTGCCTACGAGCAGTACTTC,CASSFSGTGSYLAYEQYF
TRBJ2-5,TRBD2,TRBV4-2,few,TGTGCCAGCAGCCAAGGCGGGCAGCGGGGACCAGAGACCCAGTACTTC,CASSQGGQRGPETQYF
TRBJ1-3,NA,TRBV7-2,NA,TGTGCCAGCAGCTTATTCGGGGGAAATGCTGGAAACACCATATATTTT,CASSLFGGNAGNTIYF
TRBJ2-1,NA,TRBV5-4,NA,TGTGCCAGCAGCGTCGGGAGTTTGCGATACAATGAGCAGTTCTTC,CASSVGSLRYNEQFF
TRBJ2-7,TRBD1,TRBV28,NA,TGTGCCAGCAGAGGACAGGGTATGATTCGCTACGAGCAGTACTTC,CASRGQGMIRYEQYF
TRBJ2-1,TRBD1,TRBV7-6,NA,TGTGCCAGCAGCTCCCTGGGGTGGGGGACAGACGACTACAATGAGCAGTTCTTC,CASSSLGWGTDDYNEQFF
TRBJ2-3,TRBD2,TRBV7-2,NA,TGTGCCAGCAGCCGAATATCCGGGACTAGAGGGTATACGCAGTATTTT,CASSRISGTRGYTQYF
TRBJ2-7,NA,TRBV7-9,NA,TGTTCCAGCAGCTCCAATCCACCGATGCTGAGCGAGCAGTACTTC,CSSSSNPPMLSEQYF